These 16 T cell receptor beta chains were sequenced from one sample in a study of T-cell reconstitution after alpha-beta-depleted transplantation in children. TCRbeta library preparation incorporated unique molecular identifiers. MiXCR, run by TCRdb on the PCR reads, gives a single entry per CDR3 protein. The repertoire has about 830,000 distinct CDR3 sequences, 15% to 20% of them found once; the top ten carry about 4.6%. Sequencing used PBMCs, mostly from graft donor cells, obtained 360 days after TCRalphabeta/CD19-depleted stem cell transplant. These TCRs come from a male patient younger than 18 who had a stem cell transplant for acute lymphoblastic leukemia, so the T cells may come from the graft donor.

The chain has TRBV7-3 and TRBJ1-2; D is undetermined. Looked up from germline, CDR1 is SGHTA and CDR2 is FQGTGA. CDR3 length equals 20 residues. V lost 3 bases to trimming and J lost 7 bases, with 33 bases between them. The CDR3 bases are TGTGCCAGCAGCTTCAGGCTTCTGGGATGTTGGATTTCCTATGGCGGTGGCTACACCTTC. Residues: CASSFRLLGCWISYGGGYTF.

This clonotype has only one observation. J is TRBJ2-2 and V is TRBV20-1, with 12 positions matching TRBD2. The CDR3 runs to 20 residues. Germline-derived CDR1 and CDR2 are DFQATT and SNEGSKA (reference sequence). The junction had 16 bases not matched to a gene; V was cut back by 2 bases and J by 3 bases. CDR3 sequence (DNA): TGCAGTGCTAGACATTTGGCGCTAGCGGGAGGGTTGCCTCACACCGGGGAGCTGTTTTTT. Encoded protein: CSARHLALAGGLPHTGELFF.

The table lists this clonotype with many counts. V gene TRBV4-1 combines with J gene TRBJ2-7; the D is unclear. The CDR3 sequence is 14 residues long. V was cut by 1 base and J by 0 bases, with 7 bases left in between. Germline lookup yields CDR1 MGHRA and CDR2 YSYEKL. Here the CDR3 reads CASSQGSSSYEQYF. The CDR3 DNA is TGCGCCAGCAGCCAAGGAAGCAGCTCCTACGAGCAGTACTTC.

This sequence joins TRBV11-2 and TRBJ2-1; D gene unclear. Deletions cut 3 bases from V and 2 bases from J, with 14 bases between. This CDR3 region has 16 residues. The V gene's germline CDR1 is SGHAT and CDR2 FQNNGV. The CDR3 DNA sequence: TGTGCCAGCAGCTTGGGCGTCCCTCGCCCCTACAATGAGCAGTTCTTC. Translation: CASSLGVPRPYNEQFF. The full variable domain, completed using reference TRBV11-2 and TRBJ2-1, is EAGVAQSPRYKIIEKRQSVAFWCNPISGHATLYWYQQILGQGPKLLIQFQNNGVVDDSQLPKDRFSAERLKGVDSTLKIQPAKLEDSAVYLCASSLGVPRPYNEQFFGPGTRLTVL.

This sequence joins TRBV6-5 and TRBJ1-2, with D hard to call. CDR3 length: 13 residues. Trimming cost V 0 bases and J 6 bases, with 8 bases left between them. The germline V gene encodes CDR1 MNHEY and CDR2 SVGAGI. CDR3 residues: CASSYSLSDGYTF. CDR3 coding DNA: TGTGCCAGCAGTTACTCGCTGTCGGATGGCTACACCTTC.

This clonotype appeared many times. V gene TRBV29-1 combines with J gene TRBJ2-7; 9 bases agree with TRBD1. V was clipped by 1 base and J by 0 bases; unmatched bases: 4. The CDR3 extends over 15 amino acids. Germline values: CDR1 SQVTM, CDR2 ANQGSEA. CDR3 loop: CSVEAGTGFSYEQYF. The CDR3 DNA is TGCAGCGTTGAAGCCGGGACAGGGTTCTCCTACGAGCAGTACTTC.

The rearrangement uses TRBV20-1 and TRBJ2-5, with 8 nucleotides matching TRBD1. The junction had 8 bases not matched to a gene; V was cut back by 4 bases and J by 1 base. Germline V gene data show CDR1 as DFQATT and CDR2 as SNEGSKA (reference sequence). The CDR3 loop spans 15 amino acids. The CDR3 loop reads CSAILRQGPQETQYF. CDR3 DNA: TGCAGTGCTATCCTTCGACAGGGGCCCCAAGAGACCCAGTACTTC.

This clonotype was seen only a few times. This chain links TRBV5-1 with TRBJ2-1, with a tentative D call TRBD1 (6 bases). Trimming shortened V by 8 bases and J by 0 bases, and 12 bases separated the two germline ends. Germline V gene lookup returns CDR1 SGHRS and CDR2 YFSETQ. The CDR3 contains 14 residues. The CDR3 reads CASWTESSYNEQFF. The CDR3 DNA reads TGCGCCAGTTGGACAGAGAGCTCCTACAATGAGCAGTTCTTC.

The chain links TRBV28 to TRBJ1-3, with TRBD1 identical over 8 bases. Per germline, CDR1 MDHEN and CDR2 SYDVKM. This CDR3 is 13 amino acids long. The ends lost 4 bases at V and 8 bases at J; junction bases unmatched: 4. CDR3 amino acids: CASSSDREDTIYF. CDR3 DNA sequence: TGTGCCAGCAGTTCGGACAGGGAGGACACCATATATTTT. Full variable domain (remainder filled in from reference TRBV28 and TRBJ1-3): DVKVTQSSRYLVKRTGEKVFLECVQDMDHENMFWYRQDPGLGLRLIYFSYDVKMKEKGDIPEGYSVSREKKERFSLILESASTNQTSMYLCASSSDREDTIYFGEGSWLTVV.

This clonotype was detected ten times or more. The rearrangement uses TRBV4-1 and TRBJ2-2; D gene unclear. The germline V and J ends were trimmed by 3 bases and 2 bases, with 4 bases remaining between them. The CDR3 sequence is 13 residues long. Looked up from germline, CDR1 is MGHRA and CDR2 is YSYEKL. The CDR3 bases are TGCGCCAGCAGCCACAGAAACACCGGGGAGCTGTTTTTT. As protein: CASSHRNTGELFF.

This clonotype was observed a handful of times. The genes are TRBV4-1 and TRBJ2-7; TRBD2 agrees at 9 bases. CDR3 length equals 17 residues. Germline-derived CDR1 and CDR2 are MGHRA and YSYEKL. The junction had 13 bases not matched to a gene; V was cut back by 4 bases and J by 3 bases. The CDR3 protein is CASSLLDSGSTLYEQYF. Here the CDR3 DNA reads TGCGCCAGCAGCCTTCTCGATAGCGGGAGTACCCTCTACGAGCAGTACTTC.

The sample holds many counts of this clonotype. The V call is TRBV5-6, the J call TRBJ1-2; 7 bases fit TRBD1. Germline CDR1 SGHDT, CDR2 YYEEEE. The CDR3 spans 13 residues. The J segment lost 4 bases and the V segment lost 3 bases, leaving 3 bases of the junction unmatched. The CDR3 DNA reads TGTGCCAGCAGCTCTGGACAGGCCTATGGCTACACCTTC. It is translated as CASSSGQAYGYTF.

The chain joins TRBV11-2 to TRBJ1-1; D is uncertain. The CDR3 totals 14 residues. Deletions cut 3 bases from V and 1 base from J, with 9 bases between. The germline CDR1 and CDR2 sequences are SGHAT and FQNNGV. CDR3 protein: CASSFDGPNTEAFF. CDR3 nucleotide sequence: TGTGCCAGCAGCTTCGACGGACCGAACACTGAAGCTTTCTTT.

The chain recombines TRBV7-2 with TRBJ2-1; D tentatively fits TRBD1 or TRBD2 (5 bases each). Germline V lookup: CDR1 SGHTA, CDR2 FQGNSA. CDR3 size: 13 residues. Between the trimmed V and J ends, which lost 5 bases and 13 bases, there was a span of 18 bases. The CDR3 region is CASSAFHGTHQFF. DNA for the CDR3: TGTGCCAGCAGCGCATTCCACGGGACGCATCAGTTCTTC.

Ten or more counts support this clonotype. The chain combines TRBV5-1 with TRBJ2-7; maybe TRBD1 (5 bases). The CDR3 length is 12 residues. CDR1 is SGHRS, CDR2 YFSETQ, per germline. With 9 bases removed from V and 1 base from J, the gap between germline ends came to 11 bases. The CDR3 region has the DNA TGCGCCACCCACCGACAGTCCTACGAGCAGTACTTC. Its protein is CATHRQSYEQYF.

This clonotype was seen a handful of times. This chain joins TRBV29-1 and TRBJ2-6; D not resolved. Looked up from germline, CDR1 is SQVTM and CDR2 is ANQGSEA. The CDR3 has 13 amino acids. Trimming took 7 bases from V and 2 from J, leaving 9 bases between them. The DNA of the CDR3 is TGCAGCGCCATAACCCCTGGGGCCAACGTCCTGACTTTC. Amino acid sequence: CSAITPGANVLTF.